This is a list of T cell receptor beta chains from one sample in a study of T cells in Graves' hyperthyroidism and ophthalmopathy. TCRdb independently ran MiXCR on the multiplex PCR reads; one entry per CDR3 protein. The data contain 200,000 to 300,000 distinct CDR3 sequences, over 15% of them seen just once; the ten biggest clones take up around 30%. Sequences were obtained from blood. These receptors were obtained from a woman aged 18-29 years with Graves' ophthalmopathy. CDR3s include the opening cysteine and the closing phenylalanine or tryptophan.

V: TRBV30
J: TRBJ1-5
CDR3: CAWSAEGKRNQPQHF

V: TRBV27
J: TRBJ1-6
CDR3: CASSPTGLSSYNSPLHF

V: TRBV2
J: TRBJ2-7
CDR3: CASSGSTSGVYEQYF

V: TRBV2
J: TRBJ2-7
CDR3: CASRDEGQGALEQYF

V: TRBV12-3/TRBV12-4
J: TRBJ1-5
CDR3: CASSSNLRDTNQPQHF

V: TRBV7-9
J: TRBJ1-3
CDR3: CASSLEGGDTIYF

V: TRBV12-3/TRBV12-4
J: TRBJ2-1
CDR3: CASSLGTVNEQFF

V: TRBV13
J: TRBJ2-5
CDR3: CASSLSGAGETQYF

V: TRBV5-1
J: TRBJ2-7
CDR3: CASSLDPGSEQYF

V: TRBV12-3/TRBV12-4
J: TRBJ2-5
CDR3: CASSVVMTGQAQYF

V: TRBV27
J: TRBJ2-3
CDR3: CASSYLSSTDTQYF

V: TRBV20-1
J: TRBJ1-5
CDR3: CSATPGRDQPQHF

V: TRBV7-3
J: TRBJ2-1
CDR3: CASSLFLSGEQFF

V: TRBV25-1
J: TRBJ2-3
CDR3: CASSAGYIGTDTQYF

V: TRBV5-5
J: TRBJ1-6
CDR3: CASSLGQTYNSPLHF

V: TRBV9
J: TRBJ2-3
CDR3: CASSVVGGRSTDTQYF

V: TRBV11-2
J: TRBJ2-7
CDR3: CASSRRTGPYEQYF

V: TRBV7-9
J: TRBJ1-1
CDR3: CASSSDFDRGGTEAFF

V: TRBV18
J: TRBJ1-2
CDR3: CASSPNSGENGYTF

V: TRBV4-1
J: TRBJ1-1
CDR3: CASSQTGEAFF

V: TRBV7-2
J: TRBJ1-4
CDR3: CASSLDRSSNEKLFF

V: TRBV7-9
J: TRBJ2-1
CDR3: CASSGLAGGDNEQFF

V: TRBV7-2
J: TRBJ1-1
CDR3: CASSLRLGRNTEAFF